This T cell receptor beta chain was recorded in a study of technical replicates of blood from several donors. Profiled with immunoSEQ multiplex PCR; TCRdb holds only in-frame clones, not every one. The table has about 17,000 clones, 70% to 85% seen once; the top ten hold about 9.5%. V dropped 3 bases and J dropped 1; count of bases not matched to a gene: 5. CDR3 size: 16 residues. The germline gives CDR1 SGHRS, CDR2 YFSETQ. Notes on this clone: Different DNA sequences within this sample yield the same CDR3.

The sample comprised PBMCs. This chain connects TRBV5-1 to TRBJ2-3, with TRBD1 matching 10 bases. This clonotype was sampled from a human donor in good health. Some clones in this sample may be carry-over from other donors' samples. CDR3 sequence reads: CASSSTGGVGTDTQYF. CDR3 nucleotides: TGCGCCAGCAGCTCGACAGGGGGCGTAGGCACAGATACGCAGTATTTT.